This T cell receptor (beta chain) was identified during a study of shared clonotypes between healthy human individuals. Findings and limits, study-wide: Rarefaction showed sorted-subset sequencing was incomplete despite large depth.

Assay used: immunoSEQ multiplex PCR; TCRdb lists only in-frame clones, some missing. The repertoire includes 2 million to 2.5 million clones, around 95% of them detected once, and approximately 0.13% sits in the top ten. Notes on this clone: Its antigen remains unknown.

Sequenced: naive CD4+ T cells sorted from blood. As for subset: CD45RA+ positively selected. The TCR comes from a man between 18 and 29 years old in good health.

The CDR3, as DNA: TGTGCTAGTGGTTTGTTTTCAGATTCACCCCTCCACTTT. As protein: CASGLFSDSPLHF. This chain links TRBV12-5 with TRBJ1-6; unclear D gene. The CDR3 is 13 amino acids. The V gene lost 2 bases and the J gene lost 8 bases, with 7 bases spanning the gap. Germline CDR1 LGHNT, CDR2 FRNRAP.